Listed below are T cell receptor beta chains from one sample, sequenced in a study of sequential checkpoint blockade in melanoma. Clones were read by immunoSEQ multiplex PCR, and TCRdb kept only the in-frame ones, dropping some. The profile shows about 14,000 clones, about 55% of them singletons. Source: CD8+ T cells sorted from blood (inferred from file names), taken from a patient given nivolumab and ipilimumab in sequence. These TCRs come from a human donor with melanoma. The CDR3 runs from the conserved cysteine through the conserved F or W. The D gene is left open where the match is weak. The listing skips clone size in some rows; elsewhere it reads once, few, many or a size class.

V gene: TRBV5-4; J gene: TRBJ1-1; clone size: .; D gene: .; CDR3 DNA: TGTGCCAGCAGCCCCGACACGGCTTGGACTGAAGCTTTCTTT; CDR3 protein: CASSPDTAWTEAFF
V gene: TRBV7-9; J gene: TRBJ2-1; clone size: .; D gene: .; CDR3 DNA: TGTGCCGGGAGGGGGGAGGGTGTCTCCTACAATGAGCAGTTCTTC; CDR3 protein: CAGRGEGVSYNEQFF
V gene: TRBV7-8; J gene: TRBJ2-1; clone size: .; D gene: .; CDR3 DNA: TGTGCCAGCAGCTTCCTACGCCCGGAGCAGTTCTTC; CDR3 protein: CASSFLRPEQFF
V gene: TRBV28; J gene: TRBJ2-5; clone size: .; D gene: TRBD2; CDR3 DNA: TGTGCCAGCAGACCTCTGGGCGCGGGGGGACTTAGGGAGACCCAGTACTTC; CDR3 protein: CASRPLGAGGLRETQYF
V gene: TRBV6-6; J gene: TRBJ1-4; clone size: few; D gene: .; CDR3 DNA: TGTGCCAGCAGTTACTGGCAGGCAAATGAAAAACTGTTTTTT; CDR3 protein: CASSYWQANEKLFF
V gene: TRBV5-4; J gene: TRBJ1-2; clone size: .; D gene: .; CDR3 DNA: TGTGCCAGCGGCAACGTATTAATACCTAACTATGGCTACACCTTC; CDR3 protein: CASGNVLIPNYGYTF
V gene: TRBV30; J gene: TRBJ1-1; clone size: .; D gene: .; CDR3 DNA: TGTGCCTGGAGTGTAGACAGTTTGAACACTGAAGCTTTCTTT; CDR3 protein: CAWSVDSLNTEAFF
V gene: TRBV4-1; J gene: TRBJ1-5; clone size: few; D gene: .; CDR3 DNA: TGCGCCAGCAGCCAAGGCGGGGGCGGCAATCAGCCCCAGCATTTT; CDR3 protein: CASSQGGGGNQPQHF
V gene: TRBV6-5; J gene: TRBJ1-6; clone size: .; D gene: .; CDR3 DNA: TGTGCCAGCAGTTTCGGGGGGAGGAATTCCCCCCTCCACTTT; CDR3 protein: CASSFGGRNSPLHF
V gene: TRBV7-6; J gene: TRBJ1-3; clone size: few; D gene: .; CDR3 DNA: TGTGCCAGCAGCTTAGATCCAGGTTATGACTCTGGAAACACCATATATTTT; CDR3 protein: CASSLDPGYDSGNTIYF